A single sample gave rise to the 3 T cell receptor beta chains below, sequenced in a study of blood T cell repertoires in COVID-19. Repertoires were generated with immunoSEQ multiplex PCR, while TCRdb's copy carries only in-frame clones and drops some. This sample has some 260,000 clones, with about 90% found just once. Sequencing was carried out using PBMCs or T cells enriched from blood (not recorded which). The receptors derive from a woman in her thirties with acute COVID-19.

V and J are TRBV15 and TRBJ2-1; D possibly corresponds to TRBD2 (6 bases). Germline V lookup: CDR1 LNHNV, CDR2 YYDKDF (reference sequence). This CDR3 region has 15 residues. The V gene lost 0 bases and the J gene lost 7 bases, with 13 bases spanning the gap. The CDR3 nucleotides are TGTGCCACCAGCAGAGAAGGCCGGGGGTTGAATGAGCAGTTCTTC. This sequence encodes CATSREGRGLNEQFF.

The V call is TRBV18, the J call TRBJ2-1; 7 positions agree with TRBD2. The ends lost 1 base at V and 1 base at J; junction bases unmatched: 4. This CDR3 is 16 amino acids long. Germline V gene data show CDR1 as KGHSH and CDR2 as LQKENI. The CDR3 is CASSPLAGRSYNEQFF. The CDR3 DNA is TGTGCCAGCTCACCACTAGCGGGCCGTTCCTACAATGAGCAGTTCTTC.

The genes are TRBV19 and TRBJ1-4, with TRBD1 matching over 7 bases. This CDR3 comprises 13 residues. V gave up 6 bases and J gave up 7 bases; unmatched junction bases: 5. Germline assignment: CDR1 LNHDA and CDR2 SQIVND (reference sequence). The CDR3 DNA reads TGTGCCAGTAGAAGGGGGCGCGGTGAAAAACTGTTTTTT. It specifies CASRRGRGEKLFF.